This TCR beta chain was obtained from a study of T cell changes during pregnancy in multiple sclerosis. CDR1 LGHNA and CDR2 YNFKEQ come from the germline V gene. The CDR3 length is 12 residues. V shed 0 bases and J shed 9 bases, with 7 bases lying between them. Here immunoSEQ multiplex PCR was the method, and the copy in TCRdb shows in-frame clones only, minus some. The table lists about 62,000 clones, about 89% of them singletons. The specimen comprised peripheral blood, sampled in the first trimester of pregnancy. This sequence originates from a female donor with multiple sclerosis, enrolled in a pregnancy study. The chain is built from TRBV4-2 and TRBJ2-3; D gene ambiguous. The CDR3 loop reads CASSQDARTQYF. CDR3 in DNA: TGTGCCAGCAGCCAAGATGCCAGGACGCAGTATTTT.